In this sample, the clone carrying this TCR beta chain turned up once. The sample originates from a study of blood T cell repertoires in COVID-19. About the study: Whether acute or convalescent, the COVID-19 samples came from the United States, Italy and Spain.

The CDR3 covers 14 residues. Germline lookup yields CDR1 SGHRS and CDR2 YFSETQ. The germline V and J ends were trimmed by 0 bases and 4 bases, with 11 bases remaining between them. Original data processing: The authors estimated nucleated cell counts from reference gene primer amplification. Generated by immunoSEQ multiplex PCR, the TCRdb table keeps only in-frame clones and is missing some. V and J calls and clone size are copied from that table; D and trimming were computed from the DNA. This repertoire shows 200,000 to 300,000 clones, about 83% found once; its top ten account for 4%. Sequenced material: peripheral blood. The rearrangement uses TRBV5-1 and TRBJ2-7; weak D call: TRBD1 (6 bases). The source is a man over 45 with acute or convalescent COVID-19. CDR3 in DNA: TGCGCCAGCAGCTTGGCAGGGGCCCTTTACGAGCAGTACTTC. As protein: CASSLAGALYEQYF.